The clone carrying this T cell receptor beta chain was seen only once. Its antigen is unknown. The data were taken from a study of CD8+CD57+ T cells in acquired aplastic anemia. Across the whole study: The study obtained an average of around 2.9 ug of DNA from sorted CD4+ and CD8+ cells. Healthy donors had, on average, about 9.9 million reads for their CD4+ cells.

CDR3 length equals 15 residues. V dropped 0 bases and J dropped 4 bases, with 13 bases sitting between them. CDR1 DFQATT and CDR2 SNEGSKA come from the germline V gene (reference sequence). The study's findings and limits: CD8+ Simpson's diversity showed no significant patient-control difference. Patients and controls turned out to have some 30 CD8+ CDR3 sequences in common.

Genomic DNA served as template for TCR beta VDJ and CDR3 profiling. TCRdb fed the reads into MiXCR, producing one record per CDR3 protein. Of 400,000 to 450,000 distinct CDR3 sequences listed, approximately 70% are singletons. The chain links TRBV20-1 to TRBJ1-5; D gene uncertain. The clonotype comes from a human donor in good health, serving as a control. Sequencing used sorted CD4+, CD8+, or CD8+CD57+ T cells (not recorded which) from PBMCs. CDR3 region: CSAREARESNQPQHF. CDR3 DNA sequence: TGCAGTGCTAGAGAAGCGCGGGAGTCAAATCAGCCCCAGCATTTT.